Detailed here is one TCR beta chain. Germline V gene lookup returns CDR1 SGHDT and CDR2 YYEEEE. V lost 0 bases and J 4 bases, leaving 17 bases between the germline ends. This CDR3 spans 17 amino acids. The sample originates from a study of blood T cell repertoires in COVID-19. In the source study's methods: It was from reference gene primer amplification that nucleated cell counts were estimated. The assay was immunoSEQ multiplex PCR, and TCRdb's table has in-frame clones only and misses some. V and J calls and clone size are as listed in that table; D and trimming were resolved from the DNA. This sample has roughly 340,000 clones; around 89% occur once, and the top ten carry around 3%.

Sample: peripheral blood. The chain joins TRBV5-6 to TRBJ2-1; weak D call: TRBD2 (6 bases). The TCR comes from a woman in her twenties or thirties with COVID-19, enrolled during active disease. This CDR3 reads CASSLGQGGGLYNEQFF. For the CDR3, the DNA is TGTGCCAGCAGCTTGGGGCAGGGTGGGGGGTTGTACAATGAGCAGTTCTTC. Based on the CDR3 plus reference TRBV5-6 and TRBJ2-1, the full variable domain is DAGVTQSPTHLIKTRGQQVTLRCSPKSGHDTVSWYQQALGQGPQFIFQYYEEEERQRGNFPDRFSGHQFPNYSSELNVNALLLGDSALYLCASSLGQGGGLYNEQFFGPGTRLTVL.